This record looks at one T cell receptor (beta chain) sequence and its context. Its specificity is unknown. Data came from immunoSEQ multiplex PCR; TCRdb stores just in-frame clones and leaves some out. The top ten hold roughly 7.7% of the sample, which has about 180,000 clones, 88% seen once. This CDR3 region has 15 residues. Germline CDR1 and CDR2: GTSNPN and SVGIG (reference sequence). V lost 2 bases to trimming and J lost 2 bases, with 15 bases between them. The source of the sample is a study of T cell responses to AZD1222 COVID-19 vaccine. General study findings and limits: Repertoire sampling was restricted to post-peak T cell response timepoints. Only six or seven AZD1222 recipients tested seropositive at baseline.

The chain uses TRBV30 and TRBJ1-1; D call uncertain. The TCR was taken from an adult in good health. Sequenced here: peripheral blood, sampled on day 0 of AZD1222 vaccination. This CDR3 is CAWSLLAGLNTEAFF. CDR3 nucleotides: TGTGCCTGGAGTCTTCTAGCAGGATTAAACACTGAAGCTTTCTTT.